Described below is a single T cell receptor beta chain sequence and its context. Its target is not known. Individual cDNA molecules were tagged with unique molecular identifiers. A single record per CDR3 protein comes from TCRdb applying MiXCR to the 5' RACE reads. The top ten hold over 9% of the sample, which has 25,000 to 30,000 distinct CDR3 sequences, approximately 4% seen once. This sample stems from a study of early T cells in non-severe SARS-CoV-2 infection. The wider study: Sequencing was performed on bulk RNA from unsorted whole blood, leaving chains unpaired. Broader study findings: CD4 and private specificities were missed by VDJdb matching, which favored anti-spike CD8 responses.

CDR1 and CDR2 from the germline V gene are SGHKS and YYEKEE (reference sequence). Trimming pared 4 bases from V and 7 bases from J, leaving 9 bases between. The CDR3 runs to 11 residues. This sequence originates from an adult who was a healthcare worker with PCR-confirmed SARS-CoV-2 infection or an uninfected control (not recorded which). The sample comprised whole blood. The V and J genes are TRBV5-5 and TRBJ2-7; no reliable D call. The CDR3 DNA reads as TGTGCCAGCAGCCAGATAGTGGAGCAGTACTTC. Translating it yields CASSQIVEQYF.